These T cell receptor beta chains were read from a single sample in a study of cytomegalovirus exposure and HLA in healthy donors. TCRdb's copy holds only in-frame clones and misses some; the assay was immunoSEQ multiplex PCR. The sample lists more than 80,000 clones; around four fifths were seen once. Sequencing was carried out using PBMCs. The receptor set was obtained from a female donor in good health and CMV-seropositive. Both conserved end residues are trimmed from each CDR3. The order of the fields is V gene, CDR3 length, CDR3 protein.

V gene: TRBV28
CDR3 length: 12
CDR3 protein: ASSPRGIGEKLF

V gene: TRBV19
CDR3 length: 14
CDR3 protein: ASSIDLAGAVDEQY

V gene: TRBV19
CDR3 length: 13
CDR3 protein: ASSIRRRGAYEQY

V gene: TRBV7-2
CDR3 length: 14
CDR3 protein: ASSFRTSGYYNEQF

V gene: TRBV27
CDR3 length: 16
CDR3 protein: ASSSSPSRFWNTGELF

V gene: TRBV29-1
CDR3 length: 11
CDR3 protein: SADAGTSYEQF

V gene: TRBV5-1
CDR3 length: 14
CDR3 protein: ASSSGDRGLNYGYT

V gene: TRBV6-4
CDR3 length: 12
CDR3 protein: ASSESTGQGPQH

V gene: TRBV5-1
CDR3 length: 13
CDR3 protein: ASSLTSGTPYEQY

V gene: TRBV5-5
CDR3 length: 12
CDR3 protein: ASSSGTANYGYT

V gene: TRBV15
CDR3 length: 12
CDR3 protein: ATSRGGDGQPQH

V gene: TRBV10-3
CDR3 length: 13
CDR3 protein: AISERTGANQPQH

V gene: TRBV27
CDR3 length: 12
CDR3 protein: ASSLGVGGIEQF

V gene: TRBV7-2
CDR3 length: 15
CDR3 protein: ASSLMSRDRGIDEQF

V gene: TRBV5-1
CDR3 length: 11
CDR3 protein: ASSPEIGTEQF

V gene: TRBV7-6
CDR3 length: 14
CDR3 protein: ASSLGTGGLTDTQY

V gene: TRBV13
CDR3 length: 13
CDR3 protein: ASSEGTGMTGELF

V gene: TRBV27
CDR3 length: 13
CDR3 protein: ASSIGAQGFNEQY

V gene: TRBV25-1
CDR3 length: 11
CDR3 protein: ASSGGQGYGYT

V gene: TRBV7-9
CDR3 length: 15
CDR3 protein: ASSSTGQMGVNYGYT

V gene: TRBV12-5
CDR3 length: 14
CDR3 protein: ASGFSERASNYGYT

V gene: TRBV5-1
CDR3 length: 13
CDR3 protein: ASSSTTQNTGELF

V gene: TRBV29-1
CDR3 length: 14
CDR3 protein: SVEGRTGLSYNEQF

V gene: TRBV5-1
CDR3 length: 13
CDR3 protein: ASNLGSGPNYGYT

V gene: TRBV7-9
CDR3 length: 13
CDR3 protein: ASSVLTTSTDTQY

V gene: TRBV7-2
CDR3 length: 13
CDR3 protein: ASSSRTGSGNTIY

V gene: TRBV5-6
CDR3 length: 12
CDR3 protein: ASTTRGFNEKLF

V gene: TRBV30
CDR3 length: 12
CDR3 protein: AWSPIGGFTEAF

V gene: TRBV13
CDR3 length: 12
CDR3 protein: ASSLGLGTNEQF

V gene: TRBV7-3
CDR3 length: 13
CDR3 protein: ASSPQGGGGYGYT

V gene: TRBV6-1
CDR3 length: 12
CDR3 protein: ASSRTGITYEQY

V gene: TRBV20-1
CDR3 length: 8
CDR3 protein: STGEETQY

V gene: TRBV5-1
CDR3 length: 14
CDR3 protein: ASSGLQGYGNTEAF

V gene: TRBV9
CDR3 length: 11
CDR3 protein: ASSGRGKETQY

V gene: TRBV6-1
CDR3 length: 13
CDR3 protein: ASSASPAMNTEAF

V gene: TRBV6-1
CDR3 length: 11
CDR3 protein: ASSIETMVGYT

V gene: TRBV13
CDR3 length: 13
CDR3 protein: ASSFGTALKNIQY

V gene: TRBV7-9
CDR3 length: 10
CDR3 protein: ASSLKTFEAF

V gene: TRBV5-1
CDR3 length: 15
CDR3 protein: ASSLAGGASSYNEQF